Listed here are 27 T cell receptor beta chains from one sample, sequenced in a study of blood T cell repertoires in COVID-19. Measured with immunoSEQ multiplex PCR; TCRdb has only the in-frame clones, and not every one. The data contain around 300,000 clones, around 90% of them singletons. Input material: peripheral blood. These receptors were taken from a woman aged 25 to 39 with COVID-19, enrolled during active disease.

J is TRBJ1-1 and V is TRBV29-1; 9 bases are shared with TRBD1. Germline-derived CDR1 and CDR2 are SQVTM and ANQGSEA. V shed 3 bases and J 6 bases; nucleotides not matched to a gene: 8. There are 14 residues in the CDR3. The DNA of the CDR3 is TGCAGCGTTGACAGGGGACAGGGAGGATCTGAAGCTTTCTTT. Amino acids: CSVDRGQGGSEAFF.

The chain recombines TRBV6-2 or TRBV6-3 with TRBJ1-6, with TRBD1 identical over 9 bases. Trimming removed 0 bases from V and 15 bases from J; junction bases left unmatched: 3. CDR3 size: 13 residues. Germline values: CDR1 MNHEY, CDR2 SVGEGT. CDR3 nucleotide sequence: TGTGCCAGCAGTTACTCTCCGGGACAGGGCCTCCACTTT. Amino acids: CASSYSPGQGLHF.

The chain recombines TRBV5-1 with TRBJ1-4; D gene ambiguous. CDR3 length equals 15 residues. The V end was cut by 4 bases, the J end by 7 bases, with 17 bases between. The germline V gene has CDR1 SGHRS and CDR2 YFSETQ. The CDR3 region is CASSPSAGAGEKLFF. The CDR3 DNA sequence: TGCGCCAGCAGCCCCTCAGCGGGTGCGGGTGAAAAACTGTTTTTT.

The rearrangement links TRBV3-1 (or the pseudogene TRBV3-2) to TRBJ1-2; D ambiguous. V was cut by 0 bases and J by 6 bases, with 14 bases left in between. This CDR3 contains 15 residues. In germline, CDR1 is LGHDT, CDR2 YNNKEL (reference sequence). The CDR3 is CASSQEGRLSDGYTF. The CDR3 DNA sequence: TGTGCCAGCAGCCAAGAGGGAAGACTAAGCGATGGCTACACCTTC.

This clone was detected only once. This sequence joins TRBV4-1 and TRBJ1-2; a weak D match, TRBD1 (5 bases). Germline CDR1 is MGHRA and CDR2 is YSYEKL. Trimming left V 6 bases short and J 8 bases short, with 16 bases between. The CDR3 runs 13 residues. The CDR3: CASRDQGVGGYTF. The DNA of the CDR3 is TGCGCCAGCAGGGACCAGGGTGTTGGAGGCTACACCTTC.

The rearrangement uses TRBV5-4 and TRBJ2-1; D is uncertain. The CDR3 has 15 amino acids. Between the trimmed V and J ends, which lost 4 bases and 2 bases, there was a span of 13 bases. Germline V lookup: CDR1 SGHNT, CDR2 YYREEE (reference sequence). CDR3 protein: CASSQRLLTYNEQFF. The CDR3 coding sequence is TGTGCCAGCAGCCAAAGACTCCTAACCTACAATGAGCAGTTCTTC. Filled out from reference TRBV5-4 and TRBJ2-1, the complete variable domain reads ETGVTQSPTHLIKTRGQQVTLRCSSQSGHNTVSWYQQALGQGPQFIFQYYREEENGRGNFPPRFSGLQFPNYSSELNVNALELDDSALYLCASSQRLLTYNEQFFGPGTRLTVL.

The chain recombines TRBV4-1 with TRBJ2-6; 10 bases are shared with TRBD2. The CDR3 spans 19 residues. Germline lookup yields CDR1 MGHRA and CDR2 YSYEKL. Germline trimming cut 3 bases from V and 3 bases from J; bases unmatched to any gene: 11. DNA for the CDR3: TGCGCCAGCAGCCAGATAGGACTAGCGGACAAGGTTGGGGCCAACGTCCTGACTTTC. Protein sequence: CASSQIGLADKVGANVLTF.

The rearrangement links TRBV4-3 to TRBJ2-3; tentative D call: TRBD1 (5 bases). Germline V lookup: CDR1 LGHNA, CDR2 YSLEER. The CDR3 contains 17 residues. V dropped 0 bases and J dropped 2 bases, with 15 bases sitting between them. CDR3 sequence reads: CASSQDGRGSITDTQYF. As DNA, the CDR3 is TGCGCCAGCAGCCAAGACGGAAGGGGCTCAATCACAGATACGCAGTATTTT.

This clone has more than one count but fewer than ten. The gene calls are TRBV6-5 and TRBJ1-6, with 8 bases fitting TRBD1. V gave up 2 bases and J gave up 10 bases; unmatched junction bases: 4. This CDR3 spans 14 amino acids. CDR1 is MNHEY, CDR2 SVGAGI, per germline. The CDR3 region has the DNA TGTGCCAGCAGTTACGGGGACAGGCGCTCACCCCTCCACTTT. Its protein product is CASSYGDRRSPLHF.

Here the CDR3 reads CASSSMTQGPYNEQFF. The CDR3 DNA reads as TGTGCCAGCAGCTCCATGACACAGGGGCCGTACAATGAGCAGTTCTTC. The rearrangement links TRBV2 to TRBJ2-1, with TRBD1 matching 7 bases. J lost 4 bases, V lost 6 bases, and 12 bases had no gene match. Germline-derived CDR1 and CDR2 are SNHLY and FYNNEI. The CDR3 runs 16 residues. The entire variable domain, with the rest obtained from reference TRBV2 and TRBJ2-1, is as follows: EPEVTQTPSHQVTQMGQEVILRCVPISNHLYFYWYRQILGQKVEFLVSFYNNEISEKSEIFDDQFSVERPDGSNFTLKIRSTKLEDSAMYFCASSSMTQGPYNEQFFGPGTRLTVL.

This chain joins TRBV29-1 and TRBJ1-2, with D unresolved. Looked up from germline, CDR1 is SQVTM and CDR2 is ANQGSEA. The CDR3 runs 11 residues. V shed 4 bases and J shed 2 bases, with 5 bases lying between them. The CDR3 sequence: CSVAVNYGYTF. The CDR3 DNA is TGCAGCGTTGCCGTCAACTATGGCTACACCTTC. The full variable domain, with the rest looked up from reference TRBV29-1 and TRBJ1-2, is SAVISQKPSRDICQRGTSLTIQCQVDSQVTMMFWYRQQPGQSLTLIATANQGSEATYESGFVIDKFPISRPNLTFSTLTVSNMSPEDSSIYLCSVAVNYGYTFGSGTRLTVV.

The chain has TRBV29-1 and TRBJ2-5, with D perhaps TRBD1 (5 bases). This CDR3 is 14 amino acids long. Trimming stripped 7 bases from V and 2 bases from J, with 17 bases between. Germline V gene sequence: CDR1 SQVTM, CDR2 ANQGSEA. The CDR3 coding sequence is TGCAGCGCCTACTTGGACAACATTCAAGAGACCCAGTACTTC. Translation gives CSAYLDNIQETQYF.

Points on this clone: The sample carries other DNA sequences with the same CDR3. This chain joins TRBV6-5 and TRBJ1-1; unclear D gene. The CDR3 runs 12 residues. The V end was cut by 5 bases, the J end by 0 bases, with 4 bases between. The germline V gene has CDR1 MNHEY and CDR2 SVGAGI. The CDR3 DNA follows: TGTGCCAGCAGTCGGTTGAACACTGAAGCTTTCTTT. This gives the protein CASSRLNTEAFF.

Concerning this clone: The sample holds other DNA sequences that translate to the same CDR3. The chain uses TRBV5-1 and TRBJ1-1; D remains ambiguous. V gave up 0 bases and J gave up 0 bases, with 6 bases separating them. The germline gives CDR1 SGHRS, CDR2 YFSETQ. The CDR3 covers 14 residues. CDR3 in amino acids: CASSLGLMNTEAFF. CDR3 bases: TGCGCCAGCAGCTTGGGACTGATGAACACTGAAGCTTTCTTT.

V is TRBV28 and J is TRBJ2-3, with a possible D match to TRBD2 (5 bases). The length of the CDR3 is 14 residues. Trimming took 6 bases from V and 0 from J, leaving 10 bases between them. CDR1 is MDHEN, CDR2 SYDVKM, per germline. This CDR3 is CASRDLGSTDTQYF. CDR3 DNA sequence: TGTGCCAGCAGGGACTTGGGTAGCACAGATACGCAGTATTTT. The entire variable domain, with the rest obtained from reference TRBV28 and TRBJ2-3, is as follows: DVKVTQSSRYLVKRTGEKVFLECVQDMDHENMFWYRQDPGLGLRLIYFSYDVKMKEKGDIPEGYSVSREKKERFSLILESASTNQTSMYLCASRDLGSTDTQYFGPGTRLTVL.

The chain combines TRBV6-5 with TRBJ1-5, with 9 positions matching TRBD1. Germline CDR1 MNHEY, CDR2 SVGAGI. With V trimmed by 6 bases and J by 4 bases, 4 bases remained unmatched. CDR3 length: 14 residues. CDR3 amino acids: CASRGTGKNQPQHF. The DNA for the CDR3 is TGTGCCAGCAGGGGGACAGGGAAGAATCAGCCCCAGCATTTT.

V gene TRBV7-9 combines with J gene TRBJ1-3; the match to TRBD1 covers 8 bases. The germline V gene has CDR1 SEHNR and CDR2 FQNEAQ (reference sequence). The CDR3 consists of 15 residues. V shed 3 bases and J 3 bases; nucleotides not matched to a gene: 4. In DNA, the CDR3 is TGTGCCAGCAGCTTTCGTACAGGGGGTGGAAACACCATATATTTT. Protein product: CASSFRTGGGNTIYF. Variable domain in full (rest from reference TRBV7-9 and TRBJ1-3): DTGVSQNPRHKITKRGQNVTFRCDPISEHNRLYWYRQTLGQGPEFLTYFQNEAQLEKSRLLSDRFSAERPKGSFSTLEIQRTEQGDSAMYLCASSFRTGGGNTIYFGEGSWLTVV.

This chain uses TRBV6-5 with TRBJ1-5; 7 bases match TRBD1. Germline V CDR1 and CDR2: MNHEY, SVGAGI. The CDR3 contains 12 residues. V lost 6 bases and J lost 5; bases outside the gene matches: 1. The CDR3 DNA follows: TGTGCCAGCAGAACAGGGGATCAGCCCCAGCATTTT. Translation gives CASRTGDQPQHF.

This clone was counted only a few times. The V gene is TRBV6-5, the J gene TRBJ1-1; 8 nucleotides align to TRBD1. The length of the CDR3 is 12 residues. V lost 6 bases and J lost 8; bases outside the gene matches: 5. CDR1 MNHEY and CDR2 SVGAGI come from the germline V gene. The DNA of the CDR3 is TGTGCCAGCAGGCCCGACAGGGGAGAAGCTTTCTTT. Amino acid sequence: CASRPDRGEAFF.

The chain uses TRBV7-9 and TRBJ1-1; D unresolved. V was shortened by 1 base and J by 5 bases, with 8 bases between the two germline ends. Germline V CDR1 and CDR2: SEHNR, FQNEAQ (reference sequence). CDR3 length equals 13 residues. CDR3 sequence: CASSLVYGTEAFF. CDR3 nucleotides: TGTGCCAGCAGCTTAGTGTACGGGACTGAAGCTTTCTTT.

The chain has TRBV13 and TRBJ2-5; D may be TRBD1 (5 bases). This CDR3 spans 15 amino acids. Trimming removed 5 bases from V and 1 base from J, with 14 bases in between. Germline V gene sequence: CDR1 PRHDT, CDR2 FYEKMQ (reference sequence). CDR3 loop: CASSTRVKLQETQYF. CDR3 DNA sequence: TGTGCCAGCAGCACCAGGGTAAAGCTCCAAGAGACCCAGTACTTC.

V and J are TRBV9 and TRBJ2-2; TRBD2 aligns across 9 bases. Germline V gene sequence: CDR1 SGDLS, CDR2 YYNGEE. The CDR3 runs to 16 residues. V trimming: 4 bases; J trimming: 6 bases; junction bases outside the gene matches: 10. The CDR3 loop reads CASSSRVAGVAGELFF. The DNA for the CDR3 is TGTGCCAGCAGCTCCCGGGTAGCGGGGGTCGCCGGGGAGCTGTTTTTT.

The chain combines TRBV18 with TRBJ1-1; no clear D gene. This CDR3 contains 13 residues. The germline gives CDR1 KGHSH, CDR2 LQKENI. The V and J ends lost 5 bases and 0 bases respectively, with 7 bases between them. The chain's CDR3 is CASSATMNTEAFF. The CDR3 DNA reads TGTGCCAGCTCAGCAACTATGAACACTGAAGCTTTCTTT.

The chain uses TRBV4-3 and TRBJ1-1; perhaps TRBD1 as D (5 bases). CDR3 length equals 16 residues. V was trimmed by 4 bases and J by 4 bases, leaving 19 bases between them. Germline CDR1 is LGHNA and CDR2 is YSLEER. CDR3 sequence reads: CASSLGRAGLFTEAFF. As DNA, the CDR3 is TGCGCCAGCAGCCTGGGAAGGGCAGGGTTGTTCACTGAAGCTTTCTTT.

The chain is built from TRBV29-1 and TRBJ2-7, with 10 bases aligning to TRBD1. V shed 6 bases and J 6 bases; nucleotides not matched to a gene: 5. Germline loops: CDR1 SQVTM, CDR2 ANQGSEA. The CDR3 totals 12 residues. The CDR3, as DNA: TGCAGCGTGGAGGACAGGGGGGGCGAGCAGTACTTC. This encodes CSVEDRGGEQYF.

The V gene is TRBV2, the J gene TRBJ1-2; TRBD1 aligns across 9 bases. This CDR3 contains 15 residues. Germline trimming cut 6 bases from V and 1 base from J; bases unmatched to any gene: 6. Germline CDR1 reads SNHLY; CDR2 reads FYNNEI. The CDR3 DNA follows: TGTGCCAGCAGGCAGGGACAGGGCTTTAACTATGGCTACACCTTC. This encodes CASRQGQGFNYGYTF.

The genes are TRBV27 and TRBJ1-2; D is uncertain. Trimming pared 0 bases from V and 7 bases from J, leaving 9 bases between. Germline CDR1 is MNHEY and CDR2 is SMNVEV (reference sequence). The length of the CDR3 is 13 residues. The CDR3 DNA follows: TGTGCCAGCAGTTTATCGAGATGGGCTGGCTACACCTTC. Its translation: CASSLSRWAGYTF.